Described below is a single T cell receptor (beta chain) sequence and its context. The antigen remains undetermined. This CDR3 spans 14 amino acids. Germline V gene sequence: CDR1 SGHDN, CDR2 FVKESK. V was clipped by 5 bases and J by 6 bases; unmatched bases: 7. The data were obtained in a study of T cells after yellow fever vaccination. Whole-study results and caveats: CD4 and CD8 compartments shared a small share of clonotypes.

Universal primer sites and UMIs were introduced during 5'RACE template-switching synthesis of TCR cDNA. MiXCR, run by TCRdb on the 5' RACE reads, gives a single entry per CDR3 protein. This table has about 360,000 distinct CDR3 sequences, under 7.5% appearing once. The chain carries TRBV14 and TRBJ1-2, with 9 nucleotides matching TRBD1. This receptor was identified in a man aged 25 to 45 who received the YFV17D yellow fever vaccine. This sample comprised PBMCs, obtained 5 days after the yellow fever booster vaccination. CDR3 DNA sequence: TGTGCCAGCAGCTATACAGGGGGCCGGGATGGCTACACCTTC. Translating it yields CASSYTGGRDGYTF. Variable domain in full (rest from reference TRBV14 and TRBJ1-2): EAGVTQFPSHSVIEKGQTVTLRCDPISGHDNLYWYRRVMGKEIKFLLHFVKESKQDESGMPNNRFLAERTGGTYSTLKVQPAELEDSGVYFCASSYTGGRDGYTFGSGTRLTVV.